The 23 T cell receptor beta chains below were found in one sample sequenced in a study of a mutant IDH1 vaccine in newly diagnosed glioma. Which antigens these TCRs recognize remains unknown. Time point given: week 5, during vaccination. Every vaccine dose comprised 300 ug of mutant IDH1 20-mer peptide plus topical imiquimod. Sequencing used immunoSEQ multiplex PCR; TCRdb keeps in-frame clones, though not all of them. The data contain approximately 60,000 clones, just under 90% of them singletons. The material was PBMCs, obtained from a glioma patient whose treatment included an IDH1 peptide vaccine. The receptors here all came from a woman aged 40 to 49 with glioma.

V and J are TRBV7-2 and TRBJ1-4; D is ambiguous. V shed 1 base and J shed 5 bases, with 11 bases lying between them. CDR3 length: 15 amino acids. Per germline, CDR1 SGHTA and CDR2 FQGNSA. CDR3 protein: CASSLGGLRNEKLFF. CDR3 nucleotides: TGTGCCAGCAGCTTAGGAGGATTGCGCAATGAAAAACTGTTTTTT.

The chain uses TRBV4-3 and TRBJ1-2; TRBD1 matches at 7 bases. Trimming cost V 0 bases and J 6 bases; bases outside gene matches: 7. In germline, CDR1 is LGHNA, CDR2 YSLEER. The CDR3 covers 15 residues. The CDR3 region has the DNA TGCGCCAGCAGCCAAGATGGAGGCAGGGGGAATGGCTACACCTTC. It is translated as CASSQDGGRGNGYTF.

The genes are TRBV10-3 and TRBJ1-1; D unclear. The CDR3 has 11 amino acids. Per the germline V gene, CDR1 is ENHRY and CDR2 is SYGVKD. Trimming stripped 2 bases from V and 7 bases from J, with 5 bases between. CDR3 coding DNA: TGTGCCATCAGTGAGCGATTTGAAGCTTTCTTT. Residues: CAISERFEAFF.

The genes are TRBV11-2 and TRBJ2-5; no reliable D call. Trimming stripped 2 bases from V and 5 bases from J, with 6 bases between. The CDR3 is 12 amino acids. Germline CDR1 and CDR2: SGHAT and FQNNGV. CDR3 sequence (DNA): TGTGCCAGCAGCTTATCTTACGAGACCCAGTACTTC. It specifies CASSLSYETQYF.

V gene TRBV5-1 combines with J gene TRBJ2-3, with unresolved D. Germline V gene data show CDR1 as SGHRS and CDR2 as YFSETQ. V was clipped by 5 bases and J by 0 bases, with 10 bases between them. This CDR3 is 14 amino acids long. CDR3 sequence (DNA): TGCGCCAGCAGATCTGATCCTAGCACAGATACGCAGTATTTT. Its protein product is CASRSDPSTDTQYF.

Here the CDR3 reads CATSKHGLAVGGGDTQYF. Written as DNA, the CDR3 is TGTGCCACCAGCAAACACGGACTAGCGGTTGGAGGTGGAGATACGCAGTATTTT. The chain carries TRBV15 and TRBJ2-3; 10 positions agree with TRBD2. The germline CDR1 and CDR2 sequences are LNHNV and YYDKDF (reference sequence). The CDR3 contains 18 residues. V gave up 4 bases and J gave up 5 bases; unmatched junction bases: 15.

The rearrangement joins TRBV14 to TRBJ2-1; D call uncertain. The V end lost 3 bases, the J end lost 8 bases, and 11 bases lay between the germline ends. In germline, CDR1 is SGHDN, CDR2 FVKESK. The CDR3 is 13 amino acids. The CDR3 loop reads CASSHPAGYEQFF. As DNA, the CDR3 is TGTGCCAGCAGCCACCCGGCCGGCTATGAGCAGTTCTTC.

The V call is TRBV15, the J call TRBJ2-1, with TRBD2 matching over 8 bases. The CDR3 extends over 14 amino acids. Germline V gene data show CDR1 as LNHNV and CDR2 as YYDKDF (reference sequence). After removal of 5 bases from V and 8 bases from J, the junction contained 8 bases not matched to a gene. Here the CDR3 reads CATSGSGRGHEQFF. In nucleotides, the CDR3 is TGTGCCACCAGCGGGAGCGGGAGAGGCCATGAGCAGTTCTTC.

This rearrangement joins TRBV4-3 to TRBJ1-1, with D possibly TRBD1 on 6 matching bases. The ends were cut back, 0 bases at V and 5 bases at J, with 7 bases in the middle. The CDR3 is made up of 13 amino acids. From germline, CDR1 is LGHNA and CDR2 YSLEER. The CDR3 spells CASSQERGTEAFF. The CDR3 bases are TGCGCCAGCAGCCAAGAGAGGGGGACTGAAGCTTTCTTT.

The gene calls are TRBV6-4 and TRBJ2-6; D is perhaps TRBD1 (6 bases). This CDR3 comprises 15 residues. CDR1 is MRHNA, CDR2 SNTAGT, per germline. V was cut by 0 bases and J by 4 bases, with 7 bases left in between. CDR3 amino acids: CASSDSRGGANVLTF. The DNA for the CDR3 is TGTGCCAGCAGTGACTCGAGGGGGGGGGCCAACGTCCTGACTTTC.

This clone came up once. The J gene is TRBJ2-1, the V gene TRBV7-9; TRBD1 is a possible D gene (6 bases). The V end lost 4 bases, the J end lost 10 bases, and 14 bases lay between the germline ends. The germline V gene encodes CDR1 SEHNR and CDR2 FQNEAQ (reference sequence). This CDR3 is built from 13 residues. CDR3 amino acids: CASSSGIGTEQFF. The DNA for the CDR3 is TGTGCCAGCAGCTCGGGAATAGGGACAGAGCAGTTCTTC.

This chain joins TRBV2 and TRBJ2-7, with 7 bases lining up with TRBD1. Trimming at V came to 5 bases and at J to 2 bases, leaving 12 bases not matched to a gene. The CDR3 is 16 residues long. From germline, CDR1 is SNHLY and CDR2 FYNNEI. CDR3 DNA: TGTGCCAGCAGTCGAGCCTTCGGGACAGATACCTACGAGCAGTACTTC. This codes for CASSRAFGTDTYEQYF.

The chain couples TRBV5-4 to TRBJ2-7, with TRBD2 as a possible D gene (6 bases). V was shortened by 0 bases and J by 2 bases, with 12 bases between the two germline ends. This CDR3 has 15 amino acids. From germline, CDR1 is SGHNT and CDR2 YYREEE (reference sequence). This chain's CDR3 is CASSLVVEGAYEQYF. Written as DNA, the CDR3 is TGTGCCAGCAGCTTGGTTGTGGAGGGAGCCTACGAGCAGTACTTC.

The chain has TRBV4-1 and TRBJ2-2; D not certain. The germline V and J ends were trimmed by 1 base and 0 bases, with 6 bases remaining between them. The length of the CDR3 is 15 residues. Germline loops: CDR1 MGHRA, CDR2 YSYEKL. This CDR3 reads CASSQGTTNTGELFF. The DNA for the CDR3 is TGCGCCAGCAGCCAAGGTACAACGAACACCGGGGAGCTGTTTTTT.

In the case of this clone: Other nucleotide sequences from this sample produce the same CDR3. This rearrangement joins TRBV5-1 to TRBJ1-1; D gene ambiguous. Trimming left V 0 bases short and J 1 base short, with 4 bases between. This CDR3 contains 13 residues. In germline, CDR1 is SGHRS, CDR2 YFSETQ. CDR3 in DNA: TGCGCCAGCAGCTTGGGACGGAACACTGAAGCTTTCTTT. It translates to CASSLGRNTEAFF.

This rearrangement joins TRBV19 to TRBJ2-2; D could derive from TRBD1 or TRBD2 (6 bases each). This CDR3 is 16 amino acids long. The germline V gene has CDR1 LNHDA and CDR2 SQIVND (reference sequence). V shed 3 bases and J shed 2 bases, with 13 bases lying between them. The CDR3 loop is CASSIKGGHNTGELFF. CDR3 nucleotide sequence: TGTGCCAGTAGTATTAAGGGGGGACACAACACCGGGGAGCTGTTTTTT.

This chain joins TRBV6-5 and TRBJ1-1; 8 nucleotides align to TRBD1. The V and J ends lost 1 base and 5 bases, in that order; junction bases with no gene match: 9. The CDR3 is made up of 16 amino acids. CDR1 is MNHEY and CDR2 is SVGAGI in the germline V gene. The CDR3 DNA is TGTGCCAGCAGTTACTATGGACGGACAGGGTCGACTGAAGCTTTCTTT. It is translated as CASSYYGRTGSTEAFF.

The chain uses TRBV5-1 and TRBJ2-3; possible D gene TRBD2, 7 bases. Trimming stripped 5 bases from V and 0 bases from J, with 13 bases between. The CDR3 is made up of 15 amino acids. The germline V gene encodes CDR1 SGHRS and CDR2 YFSETQ. The CDR3 bases are TGCGCCAGCAGGTCGGGGGGCTATAGCACAGATACGCAGTATTTT. Encoded protein: CASRSGGYSTDTQYF.

This clone was observed a single time. The V gene is TRBV5-1, the J gene TRBJ2-7, with 8 bases matching TRBD1. Germline V gene sequence: CDR1 SGHRS, CDR2 YFSETQ. The CDR3 covers 12 residues. The trim removed 4 bases at V and 12 bases at J, leaving 9 bases unmatched. CDR3 region: CASSPDRALWYF. DNA of the CDR3: TGCGCCAGCAGCCCGGACAGGGCCCTTTGGTACTTC.

The chain couples TRBV16 to TRBJ1-6; 7 nucleotides line up with TRBD1. The V gene end was trimmed by 4 bases and the J gene end by 7 bases; junction bases not matched to a gene: 16. Germline CDR1 reads KGHSY; CDR2 reads FQNENV. This CDR3 spans 18 amino acids. CDR3 in amino acids: CASSPAGVSVQGNSPLHF. Written as DNA, the CDR3 is TGTGCCAGCAGCCCAGCAGGCGTATCGGTACAGGGGAATTCACCCCTCCACTTT.

V usage is TRBV29-1 and J usage is TRBJ2-7; D unclear. V lost 0 bases and J lost 3, with 9 bases in between. The CDR3 has 13 amino acids. Germline CDR1 and CDR2: SQVTM and ANQGSEA. For the CDR3, the DNA is TGCAGCGTTGAAGAGGGTAATCACTACGAGCAGTACTTC. Translated, it gives CSVEEGNHYEQYF.

The V and J genes are TRBV5-6 and TRBJ1-4, with D possibly matching TRBD1 (6 bases). Germline loops: CDR1 SGHDT, CDR2 YYEEEE. The CDR3 extends over 13 amino acids. Trimming shortened V by 3 bases and J by 8 bases, and 11 bases separated the two germline ends. CDR3 coding DNA: TGTGCCAGCAGCTCGATCGGACAGGAAAAACTGTTTTTT. It encodes CASSSIGQEKLFF. Complete variable domain (other parts from reference TRBV5-6 and TRBJ1-4): DAGVTQSPTHLIKTRGQQVTLRCSPKSGHDTVSWYQQALGQGPQFIFQYYEEEERQRGNFPDRFSGHQFPNYSSELNVNALLLGDSALYLCASSSIGQEKLFFGSGTQLSVL.

J is TRBJ1-1 and V is TRBV6-5; D ambiguous. The CDR3 spans 16 residues. Germline V gene data show CDR1 as MNHEY and CDR2 as SVGAGI. V was trimmed by 0 bases and J by 0 bases, leaving 11 bases between them. As DNA, the CDR3 is TGTGCCAGCAGTTACTCCTATGGAGGTCTGAACACTGAAGCTTTCTTT. This translates into CASSYSYGGLNTEAFF.